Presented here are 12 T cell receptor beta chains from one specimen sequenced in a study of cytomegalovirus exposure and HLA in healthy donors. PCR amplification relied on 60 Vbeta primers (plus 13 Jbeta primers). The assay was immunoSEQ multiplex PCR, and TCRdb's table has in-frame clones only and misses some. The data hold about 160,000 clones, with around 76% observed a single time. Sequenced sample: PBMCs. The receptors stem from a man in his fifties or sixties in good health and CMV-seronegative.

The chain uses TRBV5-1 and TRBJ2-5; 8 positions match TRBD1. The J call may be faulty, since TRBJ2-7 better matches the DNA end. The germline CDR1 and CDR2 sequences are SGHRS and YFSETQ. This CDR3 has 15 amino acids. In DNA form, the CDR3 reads TGCGCCAGCAGCTTGGATGGACAGGGACATTACGAGCAGTACTTC. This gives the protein CASSLDGQGHYEQYF.

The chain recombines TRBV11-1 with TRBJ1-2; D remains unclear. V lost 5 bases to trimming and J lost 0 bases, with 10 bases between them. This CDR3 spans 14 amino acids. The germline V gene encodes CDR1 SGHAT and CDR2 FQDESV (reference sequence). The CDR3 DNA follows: TGTGCCAGCAGCCCCAAGAGGCCTAACTATGGCTACACCTTC. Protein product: CASSPKRPNYGYTF. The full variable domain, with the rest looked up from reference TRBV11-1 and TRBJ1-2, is EAEVAQSPRYKITEKSQAVAFWCDPISGHATLYWYRQILGQGPELLVQFQDESVVDDSQLPKDRFSAERLKGVDSTLKIQPAELGDSAMYLCASSPKRPNYGYTFGSGTRLTVV.

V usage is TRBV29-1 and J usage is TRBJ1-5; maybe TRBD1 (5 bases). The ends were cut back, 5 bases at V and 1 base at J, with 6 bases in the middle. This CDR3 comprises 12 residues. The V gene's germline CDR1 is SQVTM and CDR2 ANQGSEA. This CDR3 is CSVRTSNQPQHF. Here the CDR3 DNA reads TGCAGCGTTAGGACAAGCAATCAGCCCCAGCATTTT.

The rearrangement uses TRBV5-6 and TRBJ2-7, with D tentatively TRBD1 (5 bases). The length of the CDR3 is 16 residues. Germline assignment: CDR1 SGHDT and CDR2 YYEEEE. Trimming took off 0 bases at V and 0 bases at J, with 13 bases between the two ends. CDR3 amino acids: CASSLDKGVSSYEQYF. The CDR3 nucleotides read TGTGCCAGCAGCTTGGATAAAGGGGTAAGCTCCTACGAGCAGTACTTC.

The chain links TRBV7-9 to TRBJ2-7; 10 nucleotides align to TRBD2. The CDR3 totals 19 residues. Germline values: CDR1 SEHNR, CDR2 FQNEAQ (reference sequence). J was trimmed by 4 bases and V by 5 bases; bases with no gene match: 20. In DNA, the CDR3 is TGTGCCAGCAGCGACCCGACAGGATCTAGCGGGAGTAAGTCGTACGAGCAGTACTTC. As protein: CASSDPTGSSGSKSYEQYF.

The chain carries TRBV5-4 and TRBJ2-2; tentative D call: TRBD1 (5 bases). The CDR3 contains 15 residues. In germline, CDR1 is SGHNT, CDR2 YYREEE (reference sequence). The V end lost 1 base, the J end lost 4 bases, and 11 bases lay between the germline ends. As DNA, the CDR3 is TGTGCCAGCAGCTTGTGGGCAGGGCGCACCGGGGAGCTGTTTTTT. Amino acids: CASSLWAGRTGELFF.

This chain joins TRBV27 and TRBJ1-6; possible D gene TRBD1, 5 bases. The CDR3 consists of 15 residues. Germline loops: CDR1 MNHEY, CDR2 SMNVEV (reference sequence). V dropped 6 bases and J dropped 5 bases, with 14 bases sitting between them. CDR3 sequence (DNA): TGTGCCAGCAGGGGGGGGGACTGGGATAATTCACCCCTCCACTTT. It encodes CASRGGDWDNSPLHF.

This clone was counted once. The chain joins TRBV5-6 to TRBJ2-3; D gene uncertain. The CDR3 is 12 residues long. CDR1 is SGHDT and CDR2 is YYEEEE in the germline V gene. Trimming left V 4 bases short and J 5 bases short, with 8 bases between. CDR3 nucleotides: TGTGCCAGCAGCCACCTCGGAGATACGCAGTATTTT. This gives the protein CASSHLGDTQYF.

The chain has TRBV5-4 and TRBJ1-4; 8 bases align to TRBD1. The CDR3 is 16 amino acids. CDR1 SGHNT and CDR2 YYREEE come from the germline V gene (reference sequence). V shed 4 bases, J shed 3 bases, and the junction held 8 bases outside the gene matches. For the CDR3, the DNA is TGTGCCAGCAGCCCCTATCAGGGGGCCCCTAATGAAAAACTGTTTTTT. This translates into CASSPYQGAPNEKLFF. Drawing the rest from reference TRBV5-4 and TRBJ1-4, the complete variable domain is ETGVTQSPTHLIKTRGQQVTLRCSSQSGHNTVSWYQQALGQGPQFIFQYYREEENGRGNFPPRFSGLQFPNYSSELNVNALELDDSALYLCASSPYQGAPNEKLFFGSGTQLSVL.

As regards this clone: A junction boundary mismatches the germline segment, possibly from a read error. Here the CDR3 reads CSSSPRIASSSNEQYF. The CDR3 coding sequence is TGTTCCAGCAGCCCCCGGATTGCGTCTAGTTCGAACGAGCAGTACTTC. The chain employs TRBV7-9 and TRBJ2-7, with unresolved D. Looked up from germline, CDR1 is SEHNR and CDR2 is FQNEAQ (reference sequence). This CDR3 has 16 amino acids.

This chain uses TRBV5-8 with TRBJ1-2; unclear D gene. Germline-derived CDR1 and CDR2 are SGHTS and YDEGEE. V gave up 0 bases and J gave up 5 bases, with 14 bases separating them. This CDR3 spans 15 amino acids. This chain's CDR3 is CASSLEVATTYGYTF. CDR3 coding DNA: TGTGCCAGCAGCTTGGAAGTAGCTACAACTTATGGCTACACCTTC.

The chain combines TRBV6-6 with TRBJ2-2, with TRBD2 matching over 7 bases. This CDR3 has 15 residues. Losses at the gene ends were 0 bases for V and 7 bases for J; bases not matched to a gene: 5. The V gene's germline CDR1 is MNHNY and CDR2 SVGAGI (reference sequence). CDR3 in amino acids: CASSYSRGVGGELFF. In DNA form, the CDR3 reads TGTGCCAGCAGTTACTCACGGGGGGTGGGCGGGGAGCTGTTTTTT.